This note documents a single T cell receptor beta chain sequence. Ages ranged from about 18 to 100 years, with residence in approximately 23 US areas. Cohort 3 recovery required two negative PCRs, clearance, or symptom resolution. The table came from immunoSEQ multiplex PCR; TCRdb's copy has only in-frame clones and leaves some out. The profile shows about 270,000 clones, about nine tenths of them singletons. This CDR3 comprises 16 residues. Germline-derived CDR1 and CDR2 are LGHNA and YNFKEQ. V was pared by 3 bases and J by 6 bases, with 8 bases of the junction left unmatched. This sample was taken from a study of blood T cell repertoires in COVID-19.

Source material: PBMCs or T cells enriched from blood (not recorded which). The chain recombines TRBV4-2 with TRBJ2-1; 10 nucleotides align to TRBD2. This TCR came from a man between 18 and 35 years old who had recovered from COVID-19. CDR3 residues: CASSQVAGGLSNEQFF. For the CDR3, the DNA is TGTGCCAGCAGCCAGGTAGCGGGAGGCCTAAGCAATGAGCAGTTCTTC.